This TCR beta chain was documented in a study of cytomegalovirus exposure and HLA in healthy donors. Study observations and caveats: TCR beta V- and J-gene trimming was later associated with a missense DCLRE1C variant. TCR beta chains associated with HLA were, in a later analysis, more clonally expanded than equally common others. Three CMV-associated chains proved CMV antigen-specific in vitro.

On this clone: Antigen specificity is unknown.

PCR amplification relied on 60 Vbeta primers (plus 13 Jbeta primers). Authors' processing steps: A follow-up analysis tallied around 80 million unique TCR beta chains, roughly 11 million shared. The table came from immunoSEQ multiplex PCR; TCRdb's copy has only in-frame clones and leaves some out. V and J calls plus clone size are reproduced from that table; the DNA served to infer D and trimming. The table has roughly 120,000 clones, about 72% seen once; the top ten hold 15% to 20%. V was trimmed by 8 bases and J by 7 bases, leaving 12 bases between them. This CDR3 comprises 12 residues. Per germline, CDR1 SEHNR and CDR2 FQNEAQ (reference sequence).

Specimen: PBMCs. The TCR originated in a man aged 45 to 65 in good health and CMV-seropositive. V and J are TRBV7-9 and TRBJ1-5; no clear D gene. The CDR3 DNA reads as TGTGCCAGCTGTGAGGAGCGACAGCCCCAGCATTTT. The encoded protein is CASCEERQPQHF.